What follows are 13 T cell receptor beta chains derived from one specimen sequenced in a study of cytomegalovirus exposure and HLA in healthy donors. 13 Jbeta primers and 60 Vbeta primers were used for the PCR. Repertoires were generated with immunoSEQ multiplex PCR, while TCRdb's copy carries only in-frame clones and drops some. The table includes around 150,000 clones, around 72% detected once. The material sequenced was PBMCs. The receptors originated from a human donor in good health.

This clone was recorded once. The chain has TRBV25-1 and TRBJ2-3, with D possibly matching TRBD2 (6 bases). V was clipped by 2 bases and J by 5 bases, with 20 bases between them. Germline V gene lookup returns CDR1 MGHDK and CDR2 SYGVNS. This CDR3 has 17 residues. CDR3 nucleotides: TGTGCCAGCAGTGAAAATTCGGGCAGCGGGCGGGGAGATACGCAGTATTTT. Translation: CASSENSGSGRGDTQYF.

This clone occurred once. The gene calls are TRBV5-6 and TRBJ1-3; 10 bases are shared with TRBD1. CDR1 and CDR2 (germline): SGHDT, YYEEEE. V trimming: 4 bases; J trimming: 5 bases; junction bases outside the gene matches: 3. The CDR3 spans 14 residues. The CDR3 DNA reads TGTGCCAGCAGCAGACAGGGGGCTCGAAACACCATATATTTT. This codes for CASSRQGARNTIYF.

In its sample, this clone was seen once. The chain couples TRBV9 to TRBJ2-3; 8 positions agree with TRBD1. The V and J ends lost 4 bases and 3 bases, in that order; junction bases with no gene match: 7. In germline, CDR1 is SGDLS, CDR2 YYNGEE. The CDR3 runs 15 residues. As DNA, the CDR3 is TGTGCCAGCAGCCTCAGGACAGGGTATACAGATACGCAGTATTTT. Translation: CASSLRTGYTDTQYF.

This clone was detected only a few times. The rearrangement joins TRBV6-6 to TRBJ1-5, with no clear D. This CDR3 region has 13 residues. Germline loops: CDR1 MNHNY, CDR2 SVGAGI (reference sequence). V was clipped by 2 bases and J by 3 bases, with 5 bases between them. CDR3 DNA: TGTGCCAGCAGTTACGAGTACAATCAGCCCCAGCATTTT. Translated, it gives CASSYEYNQPQHF.

This clone was recorded a few times. The sample carries other DNA sequences with the same CDR3. The chain uses TRBV4-1 and TRBJ2-1, with TRBD1 as a possible D gene (6 bases). The CDR3 consists of 15 residues. Germline V CDR1 and CDR2: MGHRA, YSYEKL. Trimming removed 1 base at V and 4 bases at J, with 11 bases between. CDR3 amino acids: CASSQGQGPYNEQFF. CDR3 sequence (DNA): TGCGCCAGCAGCCAAGGCCAGGGGCCTTACAATGAGCAGTTCTTC.

Turning to this clone: One junction end does not reproduce the germline sequence, and a read error may be involved. CDR3 in amino acids: CASSLVLAGGLLEQYF. Written as DNA, the CDR3 is TGTGCCAGCAGTTTAGTACTAGCGGGGGGTTTATTAGAGCAGTACTTC. The V and J genes are TRBV11-2 and TRBJ2-7; TRBD2 aligns across 12 bases. The V gene's germline CDR1 is SGHAT and CDR2 FQNNGV. This CDR3 has 16 amino acids.

The chain uses TRBV27 and TRBJ2-4; weak D call: TRBD2 (6 bases). V was cut by 2 bases and J by 1 base, with 6 bases left in between. This CDR3 has 14 residues. From germline, CDR1 is MNHEY and CDR2 SMNVEV (reference sequence). This CDR3 reads CASSLGGAKNIQYF. CDR3 DNA sequence: TGTGCCAGCAGTTTAGGGGGGGCCAAAAACATTCAGTACTTC.

In the case of this clone: The identical CDR3 is also encoded by other nucleotide sequences in the sample. The chain joins TRBV27 to TRBJ1-2; 10 bases are shared with TRBD1. The CDR3 is 13 residues long. The V gene's germline CDR1 is MNHEY and CDR2 SMNVEV (reference sequence). Trimming at V came to 6 bases and at J to 2 bases, leaving 0 bases not matched to a gene. The chain's CDR3 is CASRTGGNYGYTF. CDR3 DNA sequence: TGTGCCAGCAGGACAGGGGGCAACTATGGCTACACCTTC.

V gene TRBV7-3 combines with J gene TRBJ2-5, with 7 bases that match TRBD2. The CDR3 runs 14 residues. CDR1 is SGHTA and CDR2 is FQGTGA in the germline V gene. J was trimmed by 4 bases and V by 0 bases; bases with no gene match: 2. The CDR3 loop reads CASSLTSGGETQYF. DNA for the CDR3: TGTGCCAGCAGCTTAACCTCGGGAGGAGAGACCCAGTACTTC.

The chain uses TRBV5-1 and TRBJ1-2, with D possibly TRBD1 on 5 matching bases. V lost 3 bases and J lost 6, with 30 bases in between. Germline V lookup: CDR1 SGHRS, CDR2 YFSETQ. This CDR3 comprises 19 residues. The chain's CDR3 is CASSSNRKTDFENRDGYTF. Here the CDR3 DNA reads TGCGCCAGCAGCTCGAACAGGAAAACCGATTTCGAAAACAGAGATGGCTACACCTTC.

The chain recombines TRBV9 with TRBJ2-3; 7 bases match TRBD2. The CDR3 spans 15 residues. Unmatched junction bases numbered 8, after V lost 4 bases and J lost 3 bases. Looked up from germline, CDR1 is SGDLS and CDR2 is YYNGEE. CDR3 sequence (DNA): TGTGCCAGCAGCCTGGGGGGGGGAGGGACAGATACGCAGTATTTT. Protein: CASSLGGGGTDTQYF.

About this clone: The junction shows a germline mismatch at one end, possibly a read error. This CDR3 is CASRTGANNGELFF. For the CDR3, the DNA is TGTGCCAGCAGGACAGGGGCGAACAACGGGGAGCTGTTTTTT. The chain is built from TRBV6-5 and TRBJ2-2; 8 bases map to TRBD1. CDR3 length: 14 amino acids. Germline V gene lookup returns CDR1 MNHEY and CDR2 SVGAGI.

This chain uses TRBV19 with TRBJ2-7; D perhaps matches TRBD2 (6 bases). The CDR3 is 14 residues long. Trimming left V 2 bases short and J 5 bases short, with 13 bases between. Germline V lookup: CDR1 LNHDA, CDR2 SQIVND (reference sequence). The DNA of the CDR3 is TGTGCCAGTAGTATATCACGGGAGTGGAACGAGCAGTACTTC. Its protein product is CASSISREWNEQYF.